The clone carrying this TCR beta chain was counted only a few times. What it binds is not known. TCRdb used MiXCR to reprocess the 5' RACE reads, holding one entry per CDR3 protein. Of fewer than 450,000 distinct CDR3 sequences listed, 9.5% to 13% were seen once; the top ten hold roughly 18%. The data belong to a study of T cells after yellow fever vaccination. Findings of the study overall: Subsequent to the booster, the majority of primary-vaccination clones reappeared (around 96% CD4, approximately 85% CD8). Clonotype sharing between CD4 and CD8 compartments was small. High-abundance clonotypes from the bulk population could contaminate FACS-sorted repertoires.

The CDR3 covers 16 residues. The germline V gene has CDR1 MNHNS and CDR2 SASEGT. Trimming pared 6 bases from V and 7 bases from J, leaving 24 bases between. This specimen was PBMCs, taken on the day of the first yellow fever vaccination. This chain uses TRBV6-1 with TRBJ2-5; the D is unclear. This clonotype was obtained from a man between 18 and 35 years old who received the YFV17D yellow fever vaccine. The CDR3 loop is CASRRTLAVVGGTQYF. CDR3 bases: TGTGCCAGCAGGAGAACATTGGCGGTGGTCGGTGGGACCCAGTACTTC.